This T cell receptor beta chain was found in a study of OX40 agonist ivuxolimab in advanced cancers. At the level of the study: The dose of intravenous ivuxolimab that patients received every 2 weeks ranged from 0.01 to 10 mg/kg.

The repertoire was sequenced with immunoSEQ multiplex PCR; TCRdb's copy has only in-frame clones and lacks some. Counted here are around 70,000 clones, 80% to 85% occurring once; the ten biggest clones make up about 7%. Whole-study findings and limits: The authors did not determine the antigen specificity of the expanded peripheral T cells.

V was cut by 0 bases and J by 0 bases, with 6 bases left in between. Germline V gene lookup returns CDR1 SGHRS and CDR2 YFSETQ. The CDR3 has 14 residues. Note on this clone: Its target is unknown.

The receptor was derived from an adult with an advanced solid tumor such as melanoma, head and neck, liver or kidney cancer. This chain connects TRBV5-1 to TRBJ1-1; no definite D call. The material was CD4+ or CD8+ T cells sorted from blood, obtained in a trial of the OX40 agonist ivuxolimab. The CDR3: CASSLANLNTEAFF. The CDR3 DNA is TGCGCCAGCAGCTTGGCCAATCTGAACACTGAAGCTTTCTTT. Combining the CDR3 with reference TRBV5-1 and TRBJ1-1 gives the whole variable domain KAGVTQTPRYLIKTRGQQVTLSCSPISGHRSVSWYQQTPGQGLQFLFEYFSETQRNKGNFPGRFSGRQFSNSRSEMNVSTLELGDSALYLCASSLANLNTEAFFGQGTRLTVV.